This T cell receptor (beta chain) was documented in a study of OX40 agonist ivuxolimab in advanced cancers. Clones were sequenced by immunoSEQ multiplex PCR, and TCRdb holds only the in-frame ones, with some missing. The top ten hold 25% to 35% of the sample, which has 9,500 to 14,000 clones, just over 85% seen once. This TCR derives from an adult with an advanced solid tumor such as melanoma, head and neck, liver or kidney cancer. This specimen was CD4+ or CD8+ T cells sorted from blood, taken in a trial of the OX40 agonist ivuxolimab.

For the CDR3, the DNA is TGTGCCAGCAGTTACCAGCAGAACTACGAGCAGTACTTC. Translation: CASSYQQNYEQYF. The chain joins TRBV6-5 to TRBJ2-7; the D is unclear. CDR3 length: 13 amino acids. In germline, CDR1 is MNHEY, CDR2 SVGAGI. V lost 2 bases, J lost 3 bases, and 8 bases lay in between.